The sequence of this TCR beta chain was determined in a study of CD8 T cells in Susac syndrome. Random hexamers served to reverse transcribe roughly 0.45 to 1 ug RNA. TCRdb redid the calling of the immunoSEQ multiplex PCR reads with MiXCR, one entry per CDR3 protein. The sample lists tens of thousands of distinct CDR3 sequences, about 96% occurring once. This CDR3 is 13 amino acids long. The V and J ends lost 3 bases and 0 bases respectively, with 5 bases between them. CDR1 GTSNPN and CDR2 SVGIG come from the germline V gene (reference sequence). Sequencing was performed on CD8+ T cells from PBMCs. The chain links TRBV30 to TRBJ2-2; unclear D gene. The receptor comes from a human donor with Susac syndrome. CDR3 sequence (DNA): TGTGCCTGGAGCCGGGCGAACACCGGGGAGCTGTTTTTT. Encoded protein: CAWSRANTGELFF.